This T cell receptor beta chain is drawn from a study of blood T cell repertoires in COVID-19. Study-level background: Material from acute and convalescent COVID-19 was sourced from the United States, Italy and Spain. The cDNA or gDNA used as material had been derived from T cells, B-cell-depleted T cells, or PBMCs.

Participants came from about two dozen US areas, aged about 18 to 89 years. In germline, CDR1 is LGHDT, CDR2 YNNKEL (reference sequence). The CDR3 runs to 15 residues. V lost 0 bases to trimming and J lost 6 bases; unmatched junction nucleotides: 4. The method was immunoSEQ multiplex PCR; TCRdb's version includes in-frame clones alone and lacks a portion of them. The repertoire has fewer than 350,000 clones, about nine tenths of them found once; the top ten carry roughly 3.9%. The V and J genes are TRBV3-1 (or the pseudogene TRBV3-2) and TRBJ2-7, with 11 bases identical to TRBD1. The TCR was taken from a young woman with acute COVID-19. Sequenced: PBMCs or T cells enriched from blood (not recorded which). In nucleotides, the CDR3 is TGTGCCAGCAGCCAAGACGGACAGGGGGCTGGCGAGCAGTACTTC. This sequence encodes CASSQDGQGAGEQYF.